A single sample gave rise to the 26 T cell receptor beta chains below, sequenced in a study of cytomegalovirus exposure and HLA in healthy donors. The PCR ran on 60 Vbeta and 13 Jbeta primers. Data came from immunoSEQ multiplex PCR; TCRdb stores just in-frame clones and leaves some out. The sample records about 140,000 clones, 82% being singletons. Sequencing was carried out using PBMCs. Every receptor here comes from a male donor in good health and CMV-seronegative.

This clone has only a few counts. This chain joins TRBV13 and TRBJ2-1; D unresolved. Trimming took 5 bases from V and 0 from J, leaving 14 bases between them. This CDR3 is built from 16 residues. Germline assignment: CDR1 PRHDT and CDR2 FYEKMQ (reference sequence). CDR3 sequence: CASSPPWPFSYNEQFF. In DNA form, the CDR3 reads TGTGCCAGCAGCCCCCCCTGGCCTTTCTCCTACAATGAGCAGTTCTTC.

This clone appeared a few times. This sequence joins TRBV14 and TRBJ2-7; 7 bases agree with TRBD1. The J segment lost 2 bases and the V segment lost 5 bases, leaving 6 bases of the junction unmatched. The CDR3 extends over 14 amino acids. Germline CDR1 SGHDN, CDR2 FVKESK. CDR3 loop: CASSERQGTYEQYF. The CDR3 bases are TGTGCCAGCAGCGAGCGACAGGGCACCTACGAGCAGTACTTC.

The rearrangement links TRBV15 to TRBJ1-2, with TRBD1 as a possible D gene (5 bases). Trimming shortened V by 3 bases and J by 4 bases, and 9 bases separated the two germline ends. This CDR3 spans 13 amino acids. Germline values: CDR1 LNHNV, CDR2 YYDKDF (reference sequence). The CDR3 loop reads CATSSQGLYGYTF. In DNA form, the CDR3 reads TGTGCCACCAGCAGTCAGGGTCTCTATGGCTACACCTTC.

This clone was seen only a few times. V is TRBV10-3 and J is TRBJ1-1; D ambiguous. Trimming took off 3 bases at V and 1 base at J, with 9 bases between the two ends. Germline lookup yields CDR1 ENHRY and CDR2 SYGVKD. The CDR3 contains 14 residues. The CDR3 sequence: CAISDTDKNTEAFF. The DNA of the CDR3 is TGTGCCATCAGTGACACCGACAAGAACACTGAAGCTTTCTTT.

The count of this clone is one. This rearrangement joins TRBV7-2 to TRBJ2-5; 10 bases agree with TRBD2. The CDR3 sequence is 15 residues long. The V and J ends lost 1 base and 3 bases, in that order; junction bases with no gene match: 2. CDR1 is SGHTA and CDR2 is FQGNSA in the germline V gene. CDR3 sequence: CASSLVAGGEETQYF. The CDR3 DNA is TGTGCCAGCAGCTTAGTAGCGGGAGGCGAAGAGACCCAGTACTTC.

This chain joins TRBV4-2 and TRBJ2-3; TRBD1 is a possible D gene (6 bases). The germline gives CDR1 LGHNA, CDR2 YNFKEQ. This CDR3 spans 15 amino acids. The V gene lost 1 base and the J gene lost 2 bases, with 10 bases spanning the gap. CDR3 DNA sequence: TGTGCCAGCAGCCAAGGTCGACAGGACACAGATACGCAGTATTTT. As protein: CASSQGRQDTDTQYF.

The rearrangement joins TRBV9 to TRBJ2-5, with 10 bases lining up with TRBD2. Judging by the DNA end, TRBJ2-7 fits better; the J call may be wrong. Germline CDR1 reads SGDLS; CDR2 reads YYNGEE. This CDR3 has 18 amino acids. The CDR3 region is CASSVATGASGSAYEQYF. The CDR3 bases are TGTGCCAGCAGCGTAGCTACGGGGGCTAGCGGGAGCGCCTACGAGCAGTACTTC.

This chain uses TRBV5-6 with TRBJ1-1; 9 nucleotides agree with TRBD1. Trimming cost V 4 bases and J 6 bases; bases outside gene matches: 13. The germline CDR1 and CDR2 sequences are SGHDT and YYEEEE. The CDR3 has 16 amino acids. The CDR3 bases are TGTGCCAGCAGCGCACAGGGGGCGCGATATTTCGCTGAAGCTTTCTTT. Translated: CASSAQGARYFAEAFF.

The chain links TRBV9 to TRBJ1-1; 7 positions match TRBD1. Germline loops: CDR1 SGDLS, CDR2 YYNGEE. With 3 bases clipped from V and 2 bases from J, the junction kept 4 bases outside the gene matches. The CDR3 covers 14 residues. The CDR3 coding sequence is TGTGCCAGCAGCGAGACAGGGAGAAACACTGAAGCTTTCTTT. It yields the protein CASSETGRNTEAFF.

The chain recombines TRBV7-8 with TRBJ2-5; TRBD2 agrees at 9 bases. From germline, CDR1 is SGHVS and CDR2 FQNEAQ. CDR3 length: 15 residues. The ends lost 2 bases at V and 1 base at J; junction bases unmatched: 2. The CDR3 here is CASSLKGLAQETQYF. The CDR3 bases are TGTGCCAGCAGCTTAAAGGGACTAGCCCAAGAGACCCAGTACTTC.

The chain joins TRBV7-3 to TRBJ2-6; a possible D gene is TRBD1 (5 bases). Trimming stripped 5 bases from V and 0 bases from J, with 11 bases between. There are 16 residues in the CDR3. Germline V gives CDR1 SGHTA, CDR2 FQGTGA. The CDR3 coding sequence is TGTGCCAGCAGCGTCGACAGCAACTCTGGGGCCAACGTCCTGACTTTC. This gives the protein CASSVDSNSGANVLTF.

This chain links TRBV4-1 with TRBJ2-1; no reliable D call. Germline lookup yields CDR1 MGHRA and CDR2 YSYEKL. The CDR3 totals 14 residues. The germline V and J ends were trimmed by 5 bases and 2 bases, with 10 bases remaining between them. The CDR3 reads CASSDALTYNEQFF. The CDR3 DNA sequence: TGCGCCAGCAGCGATGCGCTCACCTACAATGAGCAGTTCTTC.

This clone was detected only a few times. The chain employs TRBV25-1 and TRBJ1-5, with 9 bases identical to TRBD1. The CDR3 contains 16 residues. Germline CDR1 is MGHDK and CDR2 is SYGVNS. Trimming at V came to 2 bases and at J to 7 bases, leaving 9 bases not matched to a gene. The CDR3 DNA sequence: TGTGCCAGCAGTGAACTTCCGGGACAGGGTAAACAGCCCCAGCATTTT. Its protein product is CASSELPGQGKQPQHF.

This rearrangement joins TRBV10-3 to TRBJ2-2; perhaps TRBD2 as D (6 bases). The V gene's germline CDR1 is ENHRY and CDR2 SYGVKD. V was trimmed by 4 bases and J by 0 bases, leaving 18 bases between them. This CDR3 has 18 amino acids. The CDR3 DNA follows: TGTGCCATCAGTGGCTACGGACTAAGGGGACCGAACACCGGGGAGCTGTTTTTT. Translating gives CAISGYGLRGPNTGELFF.

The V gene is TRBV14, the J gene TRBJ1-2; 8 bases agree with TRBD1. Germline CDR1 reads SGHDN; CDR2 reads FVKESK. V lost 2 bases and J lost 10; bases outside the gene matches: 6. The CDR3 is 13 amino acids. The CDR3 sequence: CASSQSGTGSYTF. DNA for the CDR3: TGTGCCAGCAGCCAATCCGGGACAGGATCCTACACCTTC.

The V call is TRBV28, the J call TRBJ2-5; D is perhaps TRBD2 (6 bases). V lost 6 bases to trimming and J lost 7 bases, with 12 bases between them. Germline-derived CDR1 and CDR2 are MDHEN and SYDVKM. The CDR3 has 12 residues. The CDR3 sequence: CASSTPGGTQYF. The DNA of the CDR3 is TGTGCCAGCAGCACCCCCGGGGGGACCCAGTACTTC. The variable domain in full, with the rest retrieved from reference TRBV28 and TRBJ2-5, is DVKVTQSSRYLVKRTGEKVFLECVQDMDHENMFWYRQDPGLGLRLIYFSYDVKMKEKGDIPEGYSVSREKKERFSLILESASTNQTSMYLCASSTPGGTQYFGPGTRLLVL.

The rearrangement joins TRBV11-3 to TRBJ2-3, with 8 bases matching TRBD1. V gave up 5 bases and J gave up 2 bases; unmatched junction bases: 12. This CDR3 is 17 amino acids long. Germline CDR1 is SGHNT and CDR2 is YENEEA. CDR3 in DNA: TGTGCCAGCAGCCTAGGGATGACAGGGGCTCACACAGATACGCAGTATTTT. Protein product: CASSLGMTGAHTDTQYF.

The CDR3 reads CASSLGTGQETQYF. As DNA, the CDR3 is TGCGCCAGCAGCTTAGGGACAGGACAAGAGACCCAGTACTTC. V is TRBV5-1 and J is TRBJ2-5; 8 bases agree with TRBD1. Germline V gene lookup returns CDR1 SGHRS and CDR2 YFSETQ. V shed 2 bases, J shed 2 bases, and the junction held 2 bases outside the gene matches. The CDR3 totals 14 residues.

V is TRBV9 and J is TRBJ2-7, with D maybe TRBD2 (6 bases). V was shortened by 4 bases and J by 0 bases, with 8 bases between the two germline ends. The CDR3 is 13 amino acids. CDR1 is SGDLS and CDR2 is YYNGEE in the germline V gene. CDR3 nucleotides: TGTGCCAGCAGCCGGAGGGTCTCCTACGAGCAGTACTTC. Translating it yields CASSRRVSYEQYF.

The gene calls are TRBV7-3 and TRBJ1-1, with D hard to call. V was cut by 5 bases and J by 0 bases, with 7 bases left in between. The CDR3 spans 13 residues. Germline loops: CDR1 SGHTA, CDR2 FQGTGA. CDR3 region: CASSRDMNTEAFF. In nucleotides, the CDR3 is TGTGCCAGCAGCCGTGACATGAACACTGAAGCTTTCTTT.

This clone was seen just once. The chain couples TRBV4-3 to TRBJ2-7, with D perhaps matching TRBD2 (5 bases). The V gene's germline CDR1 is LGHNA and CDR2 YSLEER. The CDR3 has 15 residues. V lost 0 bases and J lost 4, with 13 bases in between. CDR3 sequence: CASSQERGRAYEQYF. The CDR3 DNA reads TGCGCCAGCAGCCAAGAACGTGGGCGGGCATACGAGCAGTACTTC.

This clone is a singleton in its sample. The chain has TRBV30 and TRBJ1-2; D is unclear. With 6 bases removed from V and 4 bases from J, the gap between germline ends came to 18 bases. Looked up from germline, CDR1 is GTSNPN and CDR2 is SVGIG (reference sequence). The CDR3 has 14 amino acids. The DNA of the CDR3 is TGTGCCTGTTATACCGGGATTGGCGGCTATGGCTACACCTTC. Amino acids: CACYTGIGGYGYTF.

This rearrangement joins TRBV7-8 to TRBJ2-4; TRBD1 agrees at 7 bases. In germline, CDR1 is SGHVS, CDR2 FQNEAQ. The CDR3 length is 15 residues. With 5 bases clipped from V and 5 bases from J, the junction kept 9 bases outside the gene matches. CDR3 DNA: TGTGCCAGCAGCACCCGACAGGGACGGGAAAACATTCAGTACTTC. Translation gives CASSTRQGRENIQYF.

The CDR3 reads CASSYSSGQVYNEQFF. The CDR3 nucleotides are TGTGCCAGCAGTTACTCCTCCGGACAGGTATACAATGAGCAGTTCTTC. The chain carries TRBV6-5 and TRBJ2-1; 7 bases are shared with TRBD1. The CDR3 is 16 residues long. V was clipped by 0 bases and J by 4 bases; unmatched bases: 6. CDR1 is MNHEY, CDR2 SVGAGI, per germline.

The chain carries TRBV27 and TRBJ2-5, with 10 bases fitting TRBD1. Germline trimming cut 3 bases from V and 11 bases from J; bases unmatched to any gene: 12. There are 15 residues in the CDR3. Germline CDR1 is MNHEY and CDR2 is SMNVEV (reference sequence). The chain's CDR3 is CASSFIGTGVQEQYF. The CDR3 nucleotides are TGTGCCAGCAGTTTTATCGGGACAGGGGTTCAGGAGCAGTACTTC.

The CDR3 spells CASRLAGTDTQYF. The CDR3 nucleotides read TGTGCCAGCAGACTAGCGGGCACAGATACGCAGTATTTT. The genes are TRBV27 and TRBJ2-3; 8 positions agree with TRBD2. The CDR3 is 13 amino acids. Germline V gives CDR1 MNHEY, CDR2 SMNVEV (reference sequence). J lost 1 base, V lost 6 bases, and 0 bases had no gene match.